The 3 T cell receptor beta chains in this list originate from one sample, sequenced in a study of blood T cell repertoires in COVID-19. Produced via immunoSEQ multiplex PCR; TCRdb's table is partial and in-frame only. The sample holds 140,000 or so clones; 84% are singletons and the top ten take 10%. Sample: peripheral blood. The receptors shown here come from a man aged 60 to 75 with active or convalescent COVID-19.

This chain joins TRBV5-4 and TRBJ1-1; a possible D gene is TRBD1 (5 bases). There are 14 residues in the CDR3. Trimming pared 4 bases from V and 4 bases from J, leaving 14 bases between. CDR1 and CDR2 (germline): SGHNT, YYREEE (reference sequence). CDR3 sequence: CASSLQVLSTEAFF. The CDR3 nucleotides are TGTGCCAGCAGCCTACAGGTGCTGAGCACTGAAGCTTTCTTT.

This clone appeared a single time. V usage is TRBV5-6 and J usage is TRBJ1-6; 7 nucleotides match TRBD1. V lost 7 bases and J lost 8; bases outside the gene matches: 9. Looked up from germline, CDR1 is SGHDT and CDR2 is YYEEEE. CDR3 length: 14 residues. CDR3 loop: CASRRGMGDSPLHF. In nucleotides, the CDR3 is TGTGCCAGCCGCAGGGGGATGGGGGATTCACCCCTCCACTTT.

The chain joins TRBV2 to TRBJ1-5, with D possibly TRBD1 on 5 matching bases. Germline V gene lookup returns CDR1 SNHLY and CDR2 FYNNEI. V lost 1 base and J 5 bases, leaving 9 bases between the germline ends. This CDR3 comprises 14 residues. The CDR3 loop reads CASSEGQTHQPQHF. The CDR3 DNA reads TGTGCCAGCAGTGAAGGACAGACCCATCAGCCCCAGCATTTT.